This T cell receptor (beta chain) originates from a study of T cell clonality in common variable immunodeficiency. This clone occurred a few times. The antigen is undetermined. The missing CDR3 end, 3 residues past where the read stops, is filled in from the germline J gene. CVID and control samples used equivalent genomic DNA input. Clones were read by immunoSEQ multiplex PCR, and TCRdb kept only the in-frame ones, dropping some. The data list about 39,000 clones, none observed once; more than 2.5% falls to the top ten. General study results and limits: Fewer TCRbeta clones were shared among CVID subjects than controls.

Heparinized whole blood, about 4.5 to 9 ml, came from each donor. CDR3 size: 15 residues. Germline CDR1 is SGHTS and CDR2 is YDEGEE. Trimming at V came to 2 bases and at J to 5 bases, leaving 8 bases not matched to a gene. What was sequenced was peripheral blood mononuclear cells. The source is a person aged 18-70 years in good health. This chain connects TRBV5-8 to TRBJ2-5; TRBD1 matches at 8 bases. The CDR3 reads CASSLEDRGVETQYF. Partial CDR3 DNA: TGTGCCAGCAGCTTAGAAGACAGGGGCGTGGAGACC.